These 25 T cell receptor beta chains originate from one sample sequenced in a study of cytomegalovirus exposure and HLA in healthy donors. The PCR had 60 Vbeta and 13 Jbeta primers. Produced via immunoSEQ multiplex PCR; TCRdb's table is partial and in-frame only. The repertoire holds 110,000 to 150,000 clones, with about 80% as singletons. Sample: PBMCs. These receptors were taken from a young woman in good health and CMV-seropositive.

The chain uses TRBV13 and TRBJ2-7, with 10 bases identical to TRBD1. The V and J ends lost 4 bases and 7 bases, in that order; junction bases with no gene match: 13. The CDR3 loop spans 16 amino acids. CDR1 and CDR2 (germline): PRHDT, FYEKMQ (reference sequence). For the CDR3, the DNA is TGTGCCAGCAGCTCCCCACCGGGACAGGGGTTGGGGGAGCAGTACTTC. Protein: CASSSPPGQGLGEQYF.

The chain employs TRBV19 and TRBJ2-3, with a weak D call TRBD1 (6 bases). The length of the CDR3 is 15 residues. V shed 7 bases and J shed 0 bases, with 14 bases lying between them. In germline, CDR1 is LNHDA, CDR2 SQIVND (reference sequence). This chain's CDR3 is CASIRTAASTDTQYF. CDR3 DNA sequence: TGTGCCAGTATACGGACAGCCGCTAGCACAGATACGCAGTATTTT.

This clone has only a few counts. The J gene is TRBJ1-1, the V gene TRBV7-8, with TRBD1 as a possible D gene (6 bases). This CDR3 spans 16 amino acids. CDR1 and CDR2 (germline): SGHVS, FQNEAQ. V was pared by 1 base and J by 0 bases, with 12 bases between. This CDR3 is CASSLGGGGLNTEAFF. The CDR3 DNA sequence: TGTGCCAGCAGCTTAGGCGGGGGGGGGCTGAACACTGAAGCTTTCTTT. Supplemented by reference TRBV7-8 and TRBJ1-1, the full variable domain reads GAGVSQSPRYKVAKRGQDVALRCDPISGHVSLFWYQQALGQGPEFLTYFQNEAQLDKSGLPSDRFFAERPEGSVSTLKIQRTQQEDSAVYLCASSLGGGGLNTEAFFGQGTRLTVV.

The chain joins TRBV5-6 to TRBJ1-1; 8 bases agree with TRBD1. This CDR3 spans 16 amino acids. Looked up from germline, CDR1 is SGHDT and CDR2 is YYEEEE. Trimming cost V 1 base and J 0 bases; bases outside gene matches: 5. The CDR3 DNA sequence: TGTGCCAGCAGCTTGACAGGGGGTTTAGTGAACACTGAAGCTTTCTTT. This codes for CASSLTGGLVNTEAFF.

The V call is TRBV6-1, the J call TRBJ2-7; a possible D gene is TRBD1 (6 bases). The CDR3 contains 17 residues. V lost 1 base and J lost 2, with 18 bases in between. In germline, CDR1 is MNHNS, CDR2 SASEGT. Here the CDR3 DNA reads TGTGCCAGCAGTGAAGGCGAGACAGACAGGAGCCCCTACGAGCAGTACTTC. Encoded protein: CASSEGETDRSPYEQYF.

The chain uses TRBV6-1 and TRBJ1-2; a possible D gene is TRBD1 (5 bases). Per the germline V gene, CDR1 is MNHNS and CDR2 is SASEGT. The CDR3 spans 15 residues. V dropped 1 base and J dropped 7 bases, with 16 bases sitting between them. As DNA, the CDR3 is TGTGCCAGCAGTGAAGTTGGGCCAAGGGGTATTGGCTACACCTTC. Translated, it gives CASSEVGPRGIGYTF.

The rearrangement uses TRBV6-1 and TRBJ2-7; 10 nucleotides agree with TRBD1. The trim removed 4 bases at V and 3 bases at J, leaving 6 bases unmatched. Germline V gives CDR1 MNHNS, CDR2 SASEGT. This CDR3 is 15 amino acids long. In DNA, the CDR3 is TGTGCCAGCAGTGCTGAGGGACAGGGGTTCTACGAGCAGTACTTC. It yields the protein CASSAEGQGFYEQYF.

J is TRBJ1-2 and V is TRBV18, with D hard to call. CDR3 size: 13 residues. The ends were cut back, 3 bases at V and 4 bases at J, with 9 bases in the middle. Germline assignment: CDR1 KGHSH and CDR2 LQKENI. CDR3 sequence: CASSPGAGYGYTF. The CDR3 DNA reads as TGTGCCAGCTCACCCGGCGCGGGCTATGGCTACACCTTC.

The J gene is TRBJ2-7, the V gene TRBV7-9; 12 bases align to TRBD2. Germline trimming cut 5 bases from V and 5 bases from J; bases unmatched to any gene: 7. Looked up from germline, CDR1 is SEHNR and CDR2 is FQNEAQ (reference sequence). The CDR3 is 15 amino acids. The CDR3 DNA follows: TGTGCCAGCAGCCATGGGACTAGCGGGCCTAACGAGCAGTACTTC. It codes for CASSHGTSGPNEQYF. The full variable domain, with the rest looked up from reference TRBV7-9 and TRBJ2-7, is DTGVSQNPRHKITKRGQNVTFRCDPISEHNRLYWYRQTLGQGPEFLTYFQNEAQLEKSRLLSDRFSAERPKGSFSTLEIQRTEQGDSAMYLCASSHGTSGPNEQYFGPGTRLTVT.

This chain connects TRBV7-2 to TRBJ2-7; 9 bases line up with TRBD1. The CDR3 is 16 residues long. CDR1 is SGHTA, CDR2 FQGNSA, per germline. With V trimmed by 5 bases and J by 5 bases, 13 bases remained unmatched. This CDR3 reads CASSTLGQGPSHEQYF. Written as DNA, the CDR3 is TGTGCCAGCAGCACCCTCGGACAGGGGCCGTCCCACGAGCAGTACTTC.

The chain recombines TRBV9 with TRBJ2-1; 14 bases agree with TRBD2. V was clipped by 2 bases and J by 1 base; unmatched bases: 8. CDR3 length equals 19 residues. From germline, CDR1 is SGDLS and CDR2 YYNGEE. The CDR3 DNA reads as TGTGCCAGCAGCGTGGGACTAGCGGGGGCCAAAGGGTCCTACAATGAGCAGTTCTTC. This encodes CASSVGLAGAKGSYNEQFF.

This chain joins TRBV6-1 and TRBJ2-5; TRBD2 aligns across 8 bases. The CDR3 covers 15 residues. The germline CDR1 and CDR2 sequences are MNHNS and SASEGT. V dropped 2 bases and J dropped 1; count of bases not matched to a gene: 3. CDR3 sequence (DNA): TGTGCCAGCAGTGAATCCGCGGGGGGCCAAGAGACCCAGTACTTC. Residues: CASSESAGGQETQYF.

This clone was observed a handful of times. The genes are TRBV7-8 and TRBJ1-1, with D possibly TRBD1 on 6 matching bases. In germline, CDR1 is SGHVS, CDR2 FQNEAQ. With 5 bases removed from V and 4 bases from J, the gap between germline ends came to 26 bases. The CDR3 has 18 amino acids. The CDR3 nucleotides are TGTGCCAGCAGCACCGCCGCCCGGGACACCCAGGGGTTCACTGAAGCTTTCTTT. Residues: CASSTAARDTQGFTEAFF. Drawing the rest from reference TRBV7-8 and TRBJ1-1, the complete variable domain is GAGVSQSPRYKVAKRGQDVALRCDPISGHVSLFWYQQALGQGPEFLTYFQNEAQLDKSGLPSDRFFAERPEGSVSTLKIQRTQQEDSAVYLCASSTAARDTQGFTEAFFGQGTRLTVV.

V and J are TRBV5-4 and TRBJ1-1; D uncertain. With 3 bases removed from V and 1 base from J, the gap between germline ends came to 10 bases. CDR1 and CDR2 (germline): SGHNT, YYREEE (reference sequence). CDR3 length equals 14 residues. The CDR3: CASSSREKNTEAFF. In DNA, the CDR3 is TGTGCCAGCAGCTCTCGGGAAAAGAACACTGAAGCTTTCTTT.

The V gene is TRBV4-1, the J gene TRBJ1-2; the match to TRBD1 covers 7 bases. This CDR3 is built from 18 residues. CDR1 and CDR2 (germline): MGHRA, YSYEKL. Trimming cost V 1 base and J 6 bases; bases outside gene matches: 17. The CDR3 loop reads CASSQGAGQVGSGDGYTF. The CDR3 DNA sequence: TGCGCCAGCAGCCAAGGCGCCGGACAGGTGGGATCCGGGGATGGCTACACCTTC.

This clone was seen once. The chain carries TRBV12-5 and TRBJ1-5; D is unresolved. Looked up from germline, CDR1 is LGHNT and CDR2 is FRNRAP. The CDR3 sequence is 14 residues long. V lost 5 bases, J lost 0 bases, and 8 bases lay in between. DNA of the CDR3: TGTGCTAGTGGTGACTCTTATAGCAATCAGCCCCAGCATTTT. It codes for CASGDSYSNQPQHF.

The CDR3 bases are TGTGCCAGCAGGGGCGGGGGGGCCCTCGAGCAGTACTTC. The encoded protein is CASRGGGALEQYF. The gene calls are TRBV5-4 and TRBJ2-7, with 9 bases identical to TRBD2. V was pared by 5 bases and J by 6 bases, with 6 bases of the junction left unmatched. From germline, CDR1 is SGHNT and CDR2 YYREEE (reference sequence). This CDR3 region has 13 residues.

The J gene is TRBJ1-5, the V gene TRBV6-5, with no clear D. The germline CDR1 and CDR2 sequences are MNHEY and SVGAGI. V lost 0 bases and J lost 6, with 6 bases in between. The CDR3 spans 13 residues. DNA for the CDR3: TGTGCCAGCAGTTACTCCACCGGTCAGCCCCAGCATTTT. Amino acid sequence: CASSYSTGQPQHF.

This clone occurred once. This chain links TRBV7-8 with TRBJ2-5, with a weak D call TRBD1 (5 bases). V lost 3 bases to trimming and J lost 0 bases, with 11 bases between them. Germline V lookup: CDR1 SGHVS, CDR2 FQNEAQ. This CDR3 region has 15 residues. Here the CDR3 DNA reads TGTGCCAGCAGCTTGACCGCAGGGTACCAAGAGACCCAGTACTTC. This encodes CASSLTAGYQETQYF. The full variable domain, with the rest looked up from reference TRBV7-8 and TRBJ2-5, is GAGVSQSPRYKVAKRGQDVALRCDPISGHVSLFWYQQALGQGPEFLTYFQNEAQLDKSGLPSDRFFAERPEGSVSTLKIQRTQQEDSAVYLCASSLTAGYQETQYFGPGTRLLVL.

The chain combines TRBV19 with TRBJ1-1, with 7 bases aligning to TRBD1. The CDR3 consists of 14 residues. J gave up 4 bases and V 5 bases, and 7 bases lay outside the gene matches. CDR1 and CDR2 (germline): LNHDA, SQIVND (reference sequence). The CDR3 nucleotides are TGTGCCAGTAGTCCCGGACAGGCGGGCACTGAAGCTTTCTTT. This codes for CASSPGQAGTEAFF. Variable domain in full (rest from reference TRBV19 and TRBJ1-1): DGGITQSPKYLFRKEGQNVTLSCEQNLNHDAMYWYRQDPGQGLRLIYYSQIVNDFQKGDIAEGYSVSREKKESFPLTVTSAQKNPTAFYLCASSPGQAGTEAFFGQGTRLTVV.

Only a few counts were recorded for this clone. The chain couples TRBV4-3 to TRBJ2-1, with D possibly matching TRBD2 (7 bases). The V gene lost 2 bases and the J gene lost 0 bases, with 14 bases spanning the gap. The CDR3 length is 17 residues. Per the germline V gene, CDR1 is LGHNA and CDR2 is YSLEER. DNA for the CDR3: TGCGCCAGCAGCCAAAATGGGAGGGGGAGCTCCTACAATGAGCAGTTCTTC. Amino acids: CASSQNGRGSSYNEQFF.

This clone came up a few times. The rearrangement joins TRBV2 to TRBJ2-7; 9 bases are shared with TRBD2. The J segment lost 5 bases and the V segment lost 4 bases, leaving 6 bases of the junction unmatched. In germline, CDR1 is SNHLY, CDR2 FYNNEI. The CDR3 contains 14 residues. The CDR3 loop reads CASSGLAGIHEQYF. The CDR3 DNA follows: TGTGCCAGCAGTGGGCTAGCGGGGATCCACGAGCAGTACTTC.

The count of this clone is one. The DNA for the CDR3 is TGCGCCAGCAGCCCCGGGGGGCAGATCAATGAGCAGTTCTTC. Its protein is CASSPGGQINEQFF. The chain joins TRBV5-1 to TRBJ2-1; TRBD2 is a possible D gene (7 bases). The V and J ends lost 4 bases and 6 bases respectively, with 14 bases between them. The germline CDR1 and CDR2 sequences are SGHRS and YFSETQ. The CDR3 is 14 amino acids.

This clone has a single count. The chain combines TRBV9 with TRBJ2-7, with 9 bases matching TRBD2. The CDR3 length is 19 residues. Germline CDR1 reads SGDLS; CDR2 reads YYNGEE. With V trimmed by 0 bases and J by 0 bases, 13 bases remained unmatched. The CDR3 DNA is TGTGCCAGCAGCGTAGCCAGCGGGGGGTTAATTCCAAGCTCCTACGAGCAGTACTTC. Protein sequence: CASSVASGGLIPSSYEQYF.

The chain joins TRBV7-2 to TRBJ1-5; maybe TRBD1 (5 bases). Germline CDR1 and CDR2: SGHTA and FQGNSA. V shed 1 base and J shed 6 bases, with 7 bases lying between them. The CDR3 length is 13 residues. The DNA of the CDR3 is TGTGCCAGCAGCTTAGTACAGGCTCAGCCCCAGCATTTT. This gives the protein CASSLVQAQPQHF. The variable domain in full, completed from reference TRBV7-2 and TRBJ1-5, reads GAGVSQSPSNKVTEKGKDVELRCDPISGHTALYWYRQSLGQGLEFLIYFQGNSAPDKSGLPSDRFSAERTGGSVSTLTIQRTQQEDSAVYLCASSLVQAQPQHFGDGTRLSIL.